The 24 T cell receptor beta chains presented below share a single source sample, sequenced in a study of blood T cell repertoires in COVID-19. Here immunoSEQ multiplex PCR was the method, and the copy in TCRdb shows in-frame clones only, minus some. The repertoire has approximately 150,000 clones, about 87% of them found once; the top ten carry around 10%. The sequencing input was PBMCs or T cells enriched from blood (not recorded which). These receptors came from a man aged 55 to 69 who had recovered from COVID-19.

J is TRBJ2-3 and V is TRBV2; 11 bases map to TRBD2. The CDR3 extends over 15 amino acids. V was clipped by 8 bases and J by 6 bases; unmatched bases: 10. Germline V lookup: CDR1 SNHLY, CDR2 FYNNEI. DNA for the CDR3: TGTGCCAGCCAAAGGGTACTAGCGGGAGTGGATACGCAGTATTTT. It yields the protein CASQRVLAGVDTQYF.

This clone was seen only a few times. This chain connects TRBV28 to TRBJ1-4; tentatively, D is TRBD1 (5 bases). V shed 9 bases and J shed 8 bases, with 19 bases lying between them. The germline V gene has CDR1 MDHEN and CDR2 SYDVKM. The CDR3 has 14 residues. The chain's CDR3 is CASNDQGLYEKLFF. CDR3 in DNA: TGTGCCAGTAATGATCAGGGATTGTACGAAAAACTGTTTTTT.

The count of this clone is one. The chain carries TRBV10-3 and TRBJ1-1; 8 nucleotides match TRBD1. V lost 5 bases and J lost 3; bases outside the gene matches: 5. Germline assignment: CDR1 ENHRY and CDR2 SYGVKD. The CDR3 length is 14 residues. This CDR3 reads CAISRTGMDTEAFF. DNA of the CDR3: TGTGCCATCAGTCGGACAGGGATGGACACTGAAGCTTTCTTT.

The chain has TRBV4-1 and TRBJ1-5; no firm D call. Trimming shortened V by 1 base and J by 4 bases, and 5 bases separated the two germline ends. The CDR3 totals 13 residues. Germline V CDR1 and CDR2: MGHRA, YSYEKL. The CDR3 spells CASSQARNQPQHF. The CDR3 DNA sequence: TGCGCCAGCAGCCAAGCGAGAAATCAGCCCCAGCATTTT.

This clone was counted at least ten times. V gene TRBV6-5 combines with J gene TRBJ2-2; D is possibly TRBD2 (5 bases). V was clipped by 11 bases and J by 5 bases, with 18 bases between them. There are 14 residues in the CDR3. Germline CDR1 is MNHEY and CDR2 is SVGAGI. This CDR3 reads CAAVTFGGTGELFF. The CDR3 bases are TGTGCCGCAGTTACTTTCGGAGGAACCGGGGAGCTGTTTTTT.

The V call is TRBV7-6, the J call TRBJ1-4; D call uncertain. CDR3 length equals 15 residues. Trimming cost V 5 bases and J 0 bases, with 10 bases left between them. CDR1 is SGHVS and CDR2 is FNYEAQ in the germline V gene. The CDR3 DNA follows: TGTGCCAGCAGCCCATCAGGTGCAACTAATGAAAAACTGTTTTTT. Its protein product is CASSPSGATNEKLFF. Filled out from reference TRBV7-6 and TRBJ1-4, the complete variable domain reads GAGVSQSPRYKVTKRGQDVALRCDPISGHVSLYWYRQALGQGPEFLTYFNYEAQQDKSGLPNDRFSAERPEGSISTLTIQRTEQRDSAMYRCASSPSGATNEKLFFGSGTQLSVL.

This chain links TRBV2 with TRBJ2-3; no reliable D call. V shed 6 bases and J shed 4 bases, with 11 bases lying between them. CDR1 and CDR2 (germline): SNHLY, FYNNEI. The CDR3 is 13 residues long. The CDR3 is CASRPGAADTQYF. In DNA form, the CDR3 reads TGTGCCAGCAGGCCCGGCGCGGCAGATACGCAGTATTTT.

The CDR3 coding sequence is TGTGCCAGCAGGCTATCAGGGGGAAGCAATCAGCCCCAGCATTTT. Translation: CASRLSGGSNQPQHF. This chain connects TRBV27 to TRBJ1-5; 7 nucleotides agree with TRBD1. Germline trimming cut 6 bases from V and 1 base from J; bases unmatched to any gene: 6. Germline-derived CDR1 and CDR2 are MNHEY and SMNVEV (reference sequence). The CDR3 is 15 residues long.

Relative to its sample, this clone is medium-sized. V and J are TRBV27 and TRBJ2-3; D possibly corresponds to TRBD2 (6 bases). The germline V gene has CDR1 MNHEY and CDR2 SMNVEV (reference sequence). This CDR3 is 14 amino acids long. The V end lost 4 bases, the J end lost 6 bases, and 14 bases lay between the germline ends. The CDR3 nucleotides read TGTGCCAGCAGTTCGCGGGACTTTTTGGATACGCAGTATTTT. This codes for CASSSRDFLDTQYF.

The chain uses TRBV9 and TRBJ2-2, with 12 positions matching TRBD2. The CDR3 contains 18 residues. Germline V gene lookup returns CDR1 SGDLS and CDR2 YYNGEE. Trimming removed 4 bases from V and 4 bases from J; junction bases left unmatched: 11. The CDR3 loop reads CASSPQTSGGLFTGELFF. DNA of the CDR3: TGTGCCAGCAGCCCCCAGACTAGCGGGGGACTCTTCACCGGGGAGCTGTTTTTT.

The J gene is TRBJ1-2, the V gene TRBV29-1; a possible D gene is TRBD1 (6 bases). Trimming pared 4 bases from V and 0 bases from J, leaving 18 bases between. CDR3 length: 16 amino acids. Germline CDR1 is SQVTM and CDR2 is ANQGSEA. The CDR3 coding sequence is TGCAGCGTTGGAAGTGCGGGGGCTTCAGCTAACTATGGCTACACCTTC. Translated: CSVGSAGASANYGYTF.

The chain combines TRBV11-2 with TRBJ2-3; 8 bases map to TRBD2. The germline V gene encodes CDR1 SGHAT and CDR2 FQNNGV. The V segment lost 5 bases and the J segment 0 bases; nucleotides outside the gene matches: 4. This CDR3 is 15 amino acids long. CDR3 in amino acids: CASSPLAVSTDTQYF. The CDR3 region has the DNA TGTGCCAGCAGCCCACTAGCGGTTAGCACAGATACGCAGTATTTT.

This rearrangement joins TRBV18 to TRBJ2-5, with a possible D match to TRBD2 (6 bases). V lost 4 bases to trimming and J lost 5 bases, with 14 bases between them. The CDR3 extends over 14 amino acids. Germline CDR1 is KGHSH and CDR2 is LQKENI. The CDR3 here is CASSLVGGEETQYF. The CDR3 coding sequence is TGTGCCAGCTCACTAGTCGGGGGAGAGGAGACCCAGTACTTC.

The table lists this clone with a few counts. This chain links TRBV15 with TRBJ1-2; possible D gene TRBD1, 5 bases. The CDR3 loop spans 14 amino acids. V was shortened by 4 bases and J by 6 bases, with 15 bases between the two germline ends. Germline V gives CDR1 LNHNV, CDR2 YYDKDF (reference sequence). The chain's CDR3 is CATSTRRTGDGYTF. CDR3 nucleotides: TGTGCCACCAGCACCCGGAGGACGGGGGATGGCTACACCTTC. The whole variable domain, filled in from reference TRBV15 and TRBJ1-2, reads DAMVIQNPRYQVTQFGKPVTLSCSQTLNHNVMYWYQQKSSQAPKLLFHYYDKDFNNEADTPDNFQSRRPNTSFCFLDIRSPGLGDTAMYLCATSTRRTGDGYTFGSGTRLTVV.

This clone was detected only a few times. This chain uses TRBV7-2 with TRBJ2-7, with 14 bases matching TRBD2. Germline CDR1 and CDR2: SGHTA and FQGNSA. CDR3 length: 16 residues. V lost 4 bases to trimming and J lost 5 bases; unmatched junction nucleotides: 7. The CDR3 loop is CASSSKGLAGVNEQYF. CDR3 DNA: TGTGCCAGCAGCTCTAAGGGACTAGCGGGAGTCAACGAGCAGTACTTC.

This chain connects TRBV9 to TRBJ2-1; 8 bases line up with TRBD2. The CDR3 totals 15 residues. J lost 7 bases, V lost 2 bases, and 8 bases had no gene match. CDR1 and CDR2 (germline): SGDLS, YYNGEE. The CDR3 loop reads CASSVAGGLRNEQFF. In DNA, the CDR3 is TGTGCCAGCAGCGTGGCGGGAGGACTTCGGAATGAGCAGTTCTTC.

V gene TRBV2 combines with J gene TRBJ1-5, with TRBD1 matching 9 bases. Germline V gives CDR1 SNHLY, CDR2 FYNNEI. The CDR3 runs 14 residues. Trimming cost V 5 bases and J 6 bases; bases outside gene matches: 5. CDR3 sequence reads: CASSMTGGIQPQHF. CDR3 DNA: TGTGCCAGCAGTATGACAGGGGGAATTCAGCCCCAGCATTTT.

The gene calls are TRBV11-2 and TRBJ2-7; 7 bases are shared with TRBD2. V trimming: 10 bases; J trimming: 5 bases; junction bases outside the gene matches: 8. The CDR3 is 12 residues long. Germline V CDR1 and CDR2: SGHAT, FQNNGV. The CDR3, as DNA: TGTGCCATTAGGGGCGGGAGTCACGAGCAGTACTTC. Residues: CAIRGGSHEQYF.

This chain connects TRBV11-2 to TRBJ2-5, with TRBD2 matching over 8 bases. After removal of 5 bases from V and 5 bases from J, the junction contained 10 bases not matched to a gene. This CDR3 has 15 residues. Germline CDR1 is SGHAT and CDR2 is FQNNGV. This CDR3 is CASSRAGAAGETQYF. As DNA, the CDR3 is TGTGCCAGCAGCCGAGCGGGGGCCGCCGGGGAGACCCAGTACTTC.

This CDR3 reads CASRARETQNIQYF. The CDR3 region has the DNA TGTGCCAGCAGGGCGCGGGAGACCCAAAACATTCAGTACTTC. V usage is TRBV2 and J usage is TRBJ2-4; 7 bases are a match to TRBD2. The V gene's germline CDR1 is SNHLY and CDR2 FYNNEI. This CDR3 contains 14 residues. The trim removed 6 bases at V and 5 bases at J, leaving 7 bases unmatched.

J is TRBJ2-7 and V is TRBV14, with D maybe TRBD2 (7 bases). This CDR3 contains 14 residues. Trimming removed 3 bases from V and 3 bases from J, with 12 bases in between. CDR1 and CDR2 from the germline V gene are SGHDN and FVKESK. DNA of the CDR3: TGTGCCAGCAGCCAGGGAGGGGGGCTCTACGAGCAGTACTTC. Protein: CASSQGGGLYEQYF.

The genes are TRBV30 and TRBJ2-2; possibly TRBD1 for D (6 bases). CDR1 and CDR2 (germline): GTSNPN, SVGIG (reference sequence). Trimming cost V 1 base and J 0 bases, with 9 bases left between them. The CDR3 runs to 15 residues. The CDR3 sequence: CAWSGDTANTGELFF. In DNA, the CDR3 is TGTGCCTGGAGTGGGGACACCGCGAACACCGGGGAGCTGTTTTTT.

The chain recombines TRBV7-3 with TRBJ2-3; D possibly corresponds to TRBD2 (6 bases). Trimming took off 4 bases at V and 14 bases at J, with 16 bases between the two ends. The CDR3 runs 12 residues. Germline V gene lookup returns CDR1 SGHTA and CDR2 FQGTGA. The CDR3 region is CASSSTRDSAYF. CDR3 in DNA: TGTGCCAGCAGCTCAACCCGGGACTCCGCGTATTTT.

This clone was recorded once. V usage is TRBV3-1 (or the pseudogene TRBV3-2) and J usage is TRBJ1-4, with D possibly TRBD1 on 5 matching bases. The germline gives CDR1 LGHDT, CDR2 YNNKEL (reference sequence). The CDR3 has 13 residues. V gave up 4 bases and J gave up 7 bases, with 10 bases separating them. The DNA of the CDR3 is TGTGCCAGCAGCCGGGGAGGGGTTGAAAAACTGTTTTTT. As protein: CASSRGGVEKLFF.